Listed here are 14 T cell receptor beta chains from one sample, sequenced in a study of regulatory T cells in long-lasting Graves disease. The time point here: persistent/refractory GD, antithyroid drugs over 5 years with positive TRAb. TCR sequences were obtained from RNA taken from PBMCs. The TCR beta library used iRepertoire HTBI primers with Arm-PCR amplification of CDR3. One entry per CDR3 protein, called by TCRdb with MiXCR from the multiplex PCR reads. The table lists 350,000 to 450,000 distinct CDR3 sequences, roughly 25% of them singletons. Material: peripheral blood mononuclear cells (PBMCs), obtained when the disease was refractory, from a patient treated with antithyroid drugs. The receptors were gathered from a woman in her thirties or forties with Graves disease.

In its sample, this clonotype was seen many times. The V and J genes are TRBV6-9 and TRBJ1-5; D is ambiguous. Germline V gene sequence: CDR1 MNHGY, CDR2 SVAAGI. V lost 3 bases to trimming and J lost 4 bases, with 7 bases between them. The CDR3 is 13 amino acids. CDR3 amino acids: CASSYDRNQPQHF. For the CDR3, the DNA is TGTGCCAGCAGTTACGACCGGAATCAGCCCCAGCATTTT.

This clonotype was seen many times. The chain recombines TRBV28 with TRBJ1-6; a possible D gene is TRBD1 (5 bases). Per germline, CDR1 MDHEN and CDR2 SYDVKM. With 6 bases removed from V and 9 bases from J, the gap between germline ends came to 18 bases. The CDR3 consists of 15 residues. The CDR3 is CASRLTGVGSSPLHF. The CDR3 region has the DNA TGTGCCAGCAGGTTAACAGGCGTCGGGAGTTCACCCCTCCACTTT.

A few counts support this clonotype. The chain uses TRBV19 and TRBJ1-1, with TRBD1 matching over 9 bases. J gave up 7 bases and V 5 bases, and 5 bases lay outside the gene matches. Per germline, CDR1 LNHDA and CDR2 SQIVND (reference sequence). The CDR3 spans 13 residues. The CDR3 protein is CASSWTGVSEAFF. CDR3 DNA: TGTGCCAGTAGTTGGACAGGGGTGAGTGAAGCTTTCTTT.

This clonotype was recorded a few times. This chain links TRBV10-3 with TRBJ1-1; 8 bases agree with TRBD1. CDR3 length equals 13 residues. Germline values: CDR1 ENHRY, CDR2 SYGVKD. V was clipped by 2 bases and J by 6 bases; unmatched bases: 2. CDR3 coding DNA: TGTGCCATCAGTGAGACAGGGGGACCTGAAGCTTTCTTT. Protein: CAISETGGPEAFF.

This clonotype was seen repeatedly, ten times or more. This chain joins TRBV11-2 and TRBJ2-1; 11 nucleotides agree with TRBD2. Germline lookup yields CDR1 SGHAT and CDR2 FQNNGV. Trimming removed 4 bases from V and 4 bases from J; junction bases left unmatched: 9. This CDR3 has 17 amino acids. The CDR3 region is CASSSVAGTSGYNEQFF. For the CDR3, the DNA is TGTGCCAGCAGCTCGGTTGCCGGGACTAGCGGTTACAATGAGCAGTTCTTC. Combining the CDR3 with reference TRBV11-2 and TRBJ2-1 gives the whole variable domain EAGVAQSPRYKIIEKRQSVAFWCNPISGHATLYWYQQILGQGPKLLIQFQNNGVVDDSQLPKDRFSAERLKGVDSTLKIQPAKLEDSAVYLCASSSVAGTSGYNEQFFGPGTRLTVL.

V usage is TRBV4-1 and J usage is TRBJ1-1; no clear D gene. Trimming left V 0 bases short and J 0 bases short, with 8 bases between. Germline V gene data show CDR1 as MGHRA and CDR2 as YSYEKL. The CDR3 runs to 15 residues. In DNA form, the CDR3 reads TGCGCCAGCAGCCAAGATCCCACATTGAACACTGAAGCTTTCTTT. Translation: CASSQDPTLNTEAFF.

The rearrangement links TRBV7-9 to TRBJ2-5; 9 bases are shared with TRBD1. Losses at the gene ends were 5 bases for V and 5 bases for J; bases not matched to a gene: 6. The CDR3 consists of 14 residues. The germline V gene has CDR1 SEHNR and CDR2 FQNEAQ (reference sequence). CDR3 sequence: CASSPGTGKETQYF. The CDR3 nucleotides are TGTGCCAGCAGCCCCGGGACAGGGAAGGAGACCCAGTACTTC.

The chain joins TRBV10-1 to TRBJ2-7, with TRBD1 identical over 9 bases. V trimming: 0 bases; J trimming: 6 bases; junction bases outside the gene matches: 6. This CDR3 contains 15 residues. The V gene's germline CDR1 is WNHNN and CDR2 SYGVQD (reference sequence). The CDR3: CASSESTGGKSEQYF. The CDR3 DNA is TGCGCCAGCAGTGAGTCGACAGGGGGAAAATCCGAGCAGTACTTC.

This clonotype was counted between two and nine times. The chain joins TRBV20-1 to TRBJ1-5; D ambiguous. Trimming pared 0 bases from V and 3 bases from J, leaving 6 bases between. This CDR3 is 13 amino acids long. CDR1 is DFQATT and CDR2 is SNEGSKA in the germline V gene (reference sequence). The CDR3 DNA follows: TGCAGTGCTAGAGATCCCCCCAATCAGCCCCAGCATTTT. Translation: CSARDPPNQPQHF.

The V and J genes are TRBV19 and TRBJ2-2; no reliable D call. V was trimmed by 3 bases and J by 1 base, leaving 6 bases between them. The CDR3 is 14 amino acids. Germline CDR1 reads LNHDA; CDR2 reads SQIVND (reference sequence). CDR3 loop: CASSIVENTGELFF. DNA for the CDR3: TGTGCCAGTAGTATTGTAGAGAACACCGGGGAGCTGTTTTTT.

The chain uses TRBV5-6 and TRBJ1-6; 7 nucleotides align to TRBD1. Trimming took 4 bases from V and 8 from J; bases not matched to a gene: 12. Germline lookup yields CDR1 SGHDT and CDR2 YYEEEE. The CDR3 is 16 residues long. In DNA form, the CDR3 reads TGTGCCAGCAGCCTATTCCTGGACAGGCGGGATTCACCCCTCCACTTT. It translates to CASSLFLDRRDSPLHF.

This clonotype was detected only a few times. J is TRBJ1-5 and V is TRBV7-2; TRBD1 matches 9 bases. V was pared by 8 bases and J by 6 bases, with 8 bases of the junction left unmatched. The CDR3 runs to 14 residues. Germline CDR1 SGHTA, CDR2 FQGNSA. The CDR3 DNA follows: TGTGCCAGCGGCAAAACAGGGGGCAGTCAGCCCCAGCATTTT. Amino acid sequence: CASGKTGGSQPQHF.

A word on this clonotype: A read error may be the cause here, since a much bigger clone is one base away. Given the absence of the conserved phenylalanine or tryptophan at the CDR3 end, a read error is likely. V gene TRBV9 combines with J gene TRBJ2-5; possible D gene TRBD2, 6 bases. CDR3 length: 15 residues. Deletions cut 0 bases from V and 5 bases from J, with 14 bases between. The germline CDR1 and CDR2 sequences are SGDLS and YYNGEE. CDR3 in DNA: TGTGCCAGCAGCGTAGGTGGGAGGATTCATGAGACCCAGTACCTC. Its protein product is CASSVGGRIHETQYL.

The chain employs TRBV9 and TRBJ2-2; D gene ambiguous. There are 16 residues in the CDR3. CDR1 and CDR2 (germline): SGDLS, YYNGEE. Between the trimmed V and J ends, which lost 4 bases and 0 bases, there was a span of 13 bases. The CDR3 is CASSISGTPNTGELFF. Here the CDR3 DNA reads TGTGCCAGCAGCATATCTGGCACGCCGAACACCGGGGAGCTGTTTTTT.